This paragraph reports one TCR beta chain. This entry is derived from a study of T cell changes during pregnancy in multiple sclerosis. J gave up 7 bases and V 7 bases, and 12 bases lay outside the gene matches. CDR3 length: 16 amino acids. Germline CDR1 and CDR2: MNHNY and SVGAGI (reference sequence). Clones were read by immunoSEQ multiplex PCR, and TCRdb kept only the in-frame ones, dropping some. The sample has tens of thousands of clones, 91% seen once. This chain joins TRBV6-6 and TRBJ1-6; 8 bases agree with TRBD1. The sequences come from peripheral blood, collected after pregnancy. The sequence came from a female donor in good health, enrolled as a control in a pregnancy study. The CDR3 region is CASTNTGQGGNSPLHF. The DNA for the CDR3 is TGTGCCAGCACCAATACCGGACAGGGAGGGAATTCACCCCTCCACTTT.